These 10 T cell receptor beta chains were all obtained from the same sample, sequenced in a study of blood T cell repertoires in COVID-19. TCRdb's copy holds only in-frame clones and misses some; the assay was immunoSEQ multiplex PCR. The table lists 350,000 or so clones, roughly 85% of them singletons. The material sequenced was PBMCs or T cells enriched from blood (not recorded which). The receptors shown here come from a woman aged 40-49 years with acute COVID-19.

The genes are TRBV28 and TRBJ2-5; 7 nucleotides match TRBD1. The CDR3 loop spans 17 amino acids. Germline V gene lookup returns CDR1 MDHEN and CDR2 SYDVKM. After removal of 4 bases from V and 0 bases from J, the junction contained 11 bases not matched to a gene. The CDR3 DNA reads TGTGCCAGCAGTTCATATACAAAGGACAGGTACCAAGAGACCCAGTACTTC. Protein product: CASSSYTKDRYQETQYF.

With regard to this clone: Other DNA sequences in the sample encode the same CDR3. The gene calls are TRBV9 and TRBJ2-5; perhaps TRBD1 as D (5 bases). Trimming removed 2 bases at V and 5 bases at J, with 13 bases between. The CDR3 length is 14 residues. Germline CDR1 SGDLS, CDR2 YYNGEE. The CDR3 DNA is TGTGCCAGCAGCGTTGCCAGCAGGGCTGAGACCCAGTACTTC. Translating it yields CASSVASRAETQYF.

This chain uses TRBV4-2 with TRBJ2-3, with TRBD1 matching over 7 bases. This CDR3 has 16 residues. Trimming at V came to 0 bases and at J to 4 bases, leaving 7 bases not matched to a gene. Germline CDR1 LGHNA, CDR2 YNFKEQ. This chain's CDR3 is CASSQDEQGWSDTQYF. As DNA, the CDR3 is TGTGCCAGCAGCCAAGATGAACAGGGGTGGTCAGATACGCAGTATTTT.

This chain links TRBV6-5 with TRBJ1-5, with a tentative D call TRBD1 (5 bases). The germline V gene has CDR1 MNHEY and CDR2 SVGAGI. Trimming took 0 bases from V and 4 from J, leaving 10 bases between them. This CDR3 is built from 15 residues. The CDR3 protein is CASSYSWGENQPQHF. CDR3 DNA: TGTGCCAGCAGTTACTCCTGGGGGGAAAATCAGCCCCAGCATTTT.

The rearrangement uses TRBV6-6 and TRBJ2-1; D is possibly TRBD2 (6 bases). V was pared by 0 bases and J by 6 bases, with 12 bases between. CDR3 length: 15 residues. CDR1 and CDR2 from the germline V gene are MNHNY and SVGAGI (reference sequence). The CDR3 region is CASSYSIGGINEQFF. In DNA, the CDR3 is TGTGCCAGCAGTTACTCAATTGGAGGGATCAATGAGCAGTTCTTC.

The chain is built from TRBV19 and TRBJ1-2; weak D call: TRBD1 (6 bases). Germline V lookup: CDR1 LNHDA, CDR2 SQIVND (reference sequence). The CDR3 consists of 12 residues. V was pared by 4 bases and J by 8 bases, with 11 bases between. The CDR3 protein is CASSRGREGYTF. CDR3 DNA: TGTGCCAGTAGTAGGGGGCGAGAGGGCTACACCTTC. Filled out from reference TRBV19 and TRBJ1-2, the complete variable domain reads DGGITQSPKYLFRKEGQNVTLSCEQNLNHDAMYWYRQDPGQGLRLIYYSQIVNDFQKGDIAEGYSVSREKKESFPLTVTSAQKNPTAFYLCASSRGREGYTFGSGTRLTVV.

The chain couples TRBV7-8 to TRBJ2-2, with 8 positions matching TRBD2. Germline V lookup: CDR1 SGHVS, CDR2 FQNEAQ. With V trimmed by 3 bases and J by 3 bases, 3 bases remained unmatched. The CDR3 runs 15 residues. DNA of the CDR3: TGTGCCAGCAGCTTCAGCGGGGGTTACACCGGGGAGCTGTTTTTT. Translating it yields CASSFSGGYTGELFF. The whole variable domain, filled in from reference TRBV7-8 and TRBJ2-2, reads GAGVSQSPRYKVAKRGQDVALRCDPISGHVSLFWYQQALGQGPEFLTYFQNEAQLDKSGLPSDRFFAERPEGSVSTLKIQRTQQEDSAVYLCASSFSGGYTGELFFGEGSRLTVL.

In its sample, this clone was seen once. This rearrangement joins TRBV5-4 to TRBJ2-3; D call uncertain. V was trimmed by 2 bases and J by 0 bases, leaving 10 bases between them. The CDR3 consists of 15 residues. Germline V gene data show CDR1 as SGHNT and CDR2 as YYREEE (reference sequence). The CDR3 protein is CASSFYPTSTDTQYF. Here the CDR3 DNA reads TGTGCCAGCAGCTTTTATCCCACTAGCACAGATACGCAGTATTTT.

The rearrangement uses TRBV5-5 and TRBJ2-7; 11 bases align to TRBD1. CDR1 is SGHKS and CDR2 is YYEKEE in the germline V gene (reference sequence). The CDR3 is made up of 16 amino acids. Trimming cost V 3 bases and J 3 bases; bases outside gene matches: 8. The chain's CDR3 is CASSSGQGEYRYEQYF. CDR3 DNA sequence: TGTGCCAGCAGCTCGGGACAGGGGGAATATCGCTACGAGCAGTACTTC.

This chain joins TRBV5-1 and TRBJ2-2; TRBD2 is a possible D gene (7 bases). The CDR3 runs 15 residues. Trimming removed 3 bases from V and 7 bases from J, with 16 bases in between. The germline gives CDR1 SGHRS, CDR2 YFSETQ. This CDR3 reads CASSWGGGEGGELFF. The CDR3 coding sequence is TGCGCCAGCAGCTGGGGCGGGGGCGAAGGCGGGGAGCTGTTTTTT.